This T cell receptor beta chain originates from a study of cytomegalovirus exposure and HLA in healthy donors. Primers included in the PCR were 60 Vbeta and 13 Jbeta primers. The table came from immunoSEQ multiplex PCR; TCRdb's copy has only in-frame clones and leaves some out. The repertoire consists of about 130,000 clones, with roughly four fifths occurring once and the leading ten covering 5.5% to 7.5%. General study findings and limits: Association with HLA alleles at 0.05 false discovery rate was found for 17,000 or so TCR beta sequences in a later analysis. TRBV6-2, TRBV6-3 and some other V segments were unresolvable in 87-base-pair reads.

In regard to this clone: Its antigen is still unknown.

Germline V gene sequence: CDR1 SQVTM, CDR2 ANQGSEA. The V segment lost 1 base and the J segment 4 bases; nucleotides outside the gene matches: 5. The CDR3 consists of 14 residues. The sample was PBMCs. The TCR comes from a woman aged 50 to 65 in good health and CMV-seropositive. The rearrangement joins TRBV29-1 to TRBJ2-7; 9 bases are a match to TRBD1. The CDR3 reads CSVEVNRGHYEQYF. CDR3 nucleotides: TGCAGCGTTGAAGTTAACAGGGGGCATTACGAGCAGTACTTC.